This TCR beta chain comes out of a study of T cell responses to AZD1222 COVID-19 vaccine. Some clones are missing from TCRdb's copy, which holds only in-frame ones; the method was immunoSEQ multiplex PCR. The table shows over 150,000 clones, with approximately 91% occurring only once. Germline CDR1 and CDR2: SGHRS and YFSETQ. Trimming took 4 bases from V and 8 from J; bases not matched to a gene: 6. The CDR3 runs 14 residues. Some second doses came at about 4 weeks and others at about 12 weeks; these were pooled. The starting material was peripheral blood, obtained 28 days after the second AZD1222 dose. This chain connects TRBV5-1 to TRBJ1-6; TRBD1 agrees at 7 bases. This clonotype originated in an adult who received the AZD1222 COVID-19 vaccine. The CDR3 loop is CASSTGQPYSPLHF. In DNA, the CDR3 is TGCGCCAGCAGCACGGGACAGCCATATTCACCCCTCCACTTT.